The entry that follows covers one T cell receptor beta chain sequence. Its antigen is currently unknown. Profiled with immunoSEQ multiplex PCR; TCRdb holds only in-frame clones, not every one. This repertoire shows over 2 million clones, roughly 90% found once; its top ten account for more than 0.35%. Everyone who donated was a Caucasian adult who lived in Nashville, Tennessee. Germline lookup yields CDR1 SNHLY and CDR2 FYNNEI. V was trimmed by 2 bases and J by 8 bases, leaving 19 bases between them. The CDR3 length is 16 residues. This sample was included in a study of shared clonotypes between healthy human individuals. Whole-study context: The donor pool was made up of two women and three men aged 18 to 49. Study-wide points: Across subsets, estimated richness was generally greater for naive than for memory populations.

The receptor comes from a man younger than 35 in good health. Some clones in this sample may be carry-over from other donors' samples. V is TRBV2 and J is TRBJ2-4; tentative D call: TRBD1 (6 bases). Sequencing used naive CD4+ T cells from PBMCs. This sample's subset: CD45RA+ positively selected. The CDR3 is CASSESRNRVVDIQYF. CDR3 coding DNA: TGTGCCAGCAGTGAATCGAGGAACAGGGTGGTAGACATTCAGTACTTC.